This entry describes one TCR beta chain. The antigen remains unidentified. This sample stems from a study of cytomegalovirus exposure and HLA in healthy donors. CDR1 GTSNPN and CDR2 SVGIG come from the germline V gene (reference sequence). J gave up 3 bases and V 4 bases, and 4 bases lay outside the gene matches. The CDR3 is made up of 13 amino acids. The PCR employed 60 Vbeta primers together with 13 Jbeta primers. Using immunoSEQ multiplex PCR, the repertoire was profiled, and TCRdb retains in-frame clones only, with some absent. The top ten hold about 4.9% of the sample, which has 95,000 to 150,000 clones, around 75% seen once. Whole-study findings and limits: Overall, about 160 TCR beta chains were annotated as cytomegalovirus-associated.

Sequenced sample: PBMCs. The sequence was obtained from a man in his 60s in good health and CMV-seropositive. This chain links TRBV30 with TRBJ2-7; 9 bases are a match to TRBD1. CDR3 loop: CAWTPGQGYEQYF. The CDR3 DNA follows: TGTGCCTGGACGCCGGGACAGGGCTACGAGCAGTACTTC.